The 4 T cell receptor beta chains below were found in one sample sequenced in a study of cytomegalovirus exposure and HLA in healthy donors. In the PCR, 60 Vbeta and 13 Jbeta primers were used. Some clones are missing from TCRdb's copy, which holds only in-frame ones; the method was immunoSEQ multiplex PCR. The repertoire holds 150,000 to 200,000 clones, with around four fifths as singletons. The sample was PBMCs. The receptor source for this set is a woman younger than 35 in good health and CMV-seronegative.

This clone was picked up a small number of times. V gene TRBV5-1 combines with J gene TRBJ2-7; 7 nucleotides agree with TRBD1. CDR1 SGHRS and CDR2 YFSETQ come from the germline V gene. The CDR3 is 15 amino acids. The V gene end was trimmed by 5 bases and the J gene end by 0 bases; junction bases not matched to a gene: 8. The CDR3 spells CASSSGTADSYEQYF. As DNA, the CDR3 is TGCGCCAGCAGTTCCGGGACAGCCGACTCCTACGAGCAGTACTTC.

This chain connects TRBV7-6 to TRBJ2-7; no clear D gene. CDR3 length: 12 residues. Germline V gene data show CDR1 as SGHVS and CDR2 as FNYEAQ. V lost 8 bases and J lost 0, with 8 bases in between. DNA of the CDR3: TGTGCCAGCGAGTCCGACTCCTACGAGCAGTACTTC. Protein: CASESDSYEQYF.

This clone appeared a few times. Sequence at one end of the junction differs from germline and may be a read error. The V gene is TRBV7-9, the J gene TRBJ1-1; D might be TRBD1 (5 bases). Germline values: CDR1 SEHNR, CDR2 FQNEAQ (reference sequence). The CDR3 runs 12 residues. The CDR3 nucleotides are TGTTCCAGCAGCTTAGAGGGGACTGAAGCTTTCTTT. Protein: CSSSLEGTEAFF.

J is TRBJ2-7 and V is TRBV2, with a possible D match to TRBD1 (6 bases). Germline V gene lookup returns CDR1 SNHLY and CDR2 FYNNEI. Trimming pared 7 bases from V and 4 bases from J, leaving 11 bases between. This CDR3 has 12 residues. CDR3 sequence (DNA): TGTGCCAGCACGGGACATGATTACGAGCAGTACTTC. It translates to CASTGHDYEQYF.